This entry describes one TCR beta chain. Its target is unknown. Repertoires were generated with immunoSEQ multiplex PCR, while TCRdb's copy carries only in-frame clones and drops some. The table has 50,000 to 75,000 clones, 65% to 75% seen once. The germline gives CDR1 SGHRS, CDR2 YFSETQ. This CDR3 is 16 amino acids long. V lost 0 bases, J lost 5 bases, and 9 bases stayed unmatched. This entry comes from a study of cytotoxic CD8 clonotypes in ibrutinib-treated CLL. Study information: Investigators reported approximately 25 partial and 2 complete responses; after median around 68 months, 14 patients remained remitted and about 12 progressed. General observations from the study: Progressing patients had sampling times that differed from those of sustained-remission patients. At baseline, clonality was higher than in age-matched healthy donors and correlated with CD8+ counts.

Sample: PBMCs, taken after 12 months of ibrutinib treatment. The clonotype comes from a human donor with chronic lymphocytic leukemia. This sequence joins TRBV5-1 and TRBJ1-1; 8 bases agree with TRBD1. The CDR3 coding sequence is TGCGCCAGCAGCTTGGGCCCGGACAGGGTGGGGACTGAAGCTTTCTTT. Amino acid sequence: CASSLGPDRVGTEAFF.